This TCR beta chain emerged from a study of shared clonotypes between healthy human individuals (dated by TCRdb to the early 2020s). With respect to the entire study: The cohort comprised a couple of women and a few men aged 18 to 49 years. For each donor, three plates each were used for CD4 naive and CD4 memory, two plates were used for CD8 naive, and one plate was used for CD8 memory. Blood TCR repertoires of about five healthy adults were deeply sequenced to estimate repertoire size and the extent of clonotype sharing between individuals. To increase sequencing depth and limit assay-specific biases, TCR repertoire library preparation and sequencing were carried out by different laboratories using diverse techniques. Leukapheresis yielded between about 0.94 and 8.9 billion PBMCs per donor. The full study reports these points: Across four donors, about 4.5% of naive CD4, roughly 3.5% of naive CD8, about 2% of memory CD4, and approximately 0.4% of memory CD8 clonotypes were shared. Because the study included a small number of donors, the genetic and exposure-history diversity represented was limited. Naive subsets generally had larger estimated clonotype richness than memory subsets. Based on pairwise subsampling, the degree of clonotype sharing among donors was expected to be affected by sequencing depth. Only blood was sampled, and tissue TCR repertoires likely differ from those in blood. Incomplete sequencing was indicated by rarefaction of sorted-subset datasets, despite the large sequencing depth. Compared with non-shared clonotypes, clonotypes shared by all four sorted-subset donors had higher generation probabilities.

For this clone: Its antigen is currently not known. Per-base qualities were not stored, and no clone one base away is much larger.

Healthy HIV-negative adults with no recently reported acute infections or vaccinations were included as donors. Every donor was a Caucasian adult living in Nashville, Tennessee, USA. CD4+ T cells were enriched by magnetic negative selection, after which naive cells were positively selected on CD45RA and the negative fraction was taken as the memory subset. Blood was obtained by leukapheresis, after which PBMCs were separated by Ficoll-Histopaque density gradient centrifugation and cryopreserved in liquid nitrogen vapor phase. Analytical flow cytometry was used to check the purity and quantity of each magnetically sorted T cell population. Genomic DNA was isolated from each sorted fraction and quantified by UV absorbance on a Nanodrop 2000c. TCR CDR3 regions were amplified from genomic DNA by multiplex PCR using the deep immunoSEQ assay. Genomic DNA extracted from each cell subset was distributed evenly over all wells of several immunoSEQ 96-well plates, and each plate served as one replicate. For sorted subsets, around 200 ng genomic DNA, equal to about 30,000 T cell genomes, was loaded into each replicate PCR. The purified libraries were quantified using a Qubit 3.0 fluorometer, sized with a Bioanalyzer 2100, and then quantified again using the KAPA Library Quantification kit. Each immunoSEQ 96-well plate was sequenced on its own single-read 150-cycle Illumina NextSeq 550 flow cell. In the original analysis: The immunoSEQ output contained only junctional sequences without quality scores, so filtering could not match that applied to full-length reads. Sequences were annotated with PyIR, a Python wrapper for IgBLAST v1.9, using IMGT germline references to assign V/J genes and CDR3. Any read was removed if the V/J assignment was weak (E-value above 1e-6), the CDR3 was missing, or the read contained stop codons, out-of-frame junctions, or ambiguous translated residues. V3J clonotypes were defined as sequences sharing the same inferred V gene, J gene, and CDR3 amino acid sequence. To compute the percentage overlap between repertoires, the number of shared unique clonotypes was divided by the size of the smaller repertoire. Three approaches were used to assess repertoire richness: RTK rarefaction, the Chao1 estimator, and Recon v2.1 estimates of unobserved clonotypes. For all TCRbeta clonotypes obtained by the gDNA method from a few donors, generation probabilities were computed with OLGA. TCRdb took this table from immuneACCESS and kept in-frame rearrangements with V and J called. Such tables lack part of the clones; where checked against another copy, unresolved V genes explain under half of the gap, and the rest is unexplained. That table supplies the V and J calls and clone size; D and trimming were determined from the DNA. This sample holds around 2.5 million clones; 93% were observed only once. About 0.34% of the sample belongs to the ten largest clones.

V is pared back by 3 bases and J by 2 bases, with 13 bases lying between the germline termini. The CDR3 spans 15 residues, from the cysteine through the phenylalanine. The only DNA kept is the CDR3, 45 bases in frame from the first base. The germline V gene yields MNHEY for CDR1 and SVGAGI for CDR2. The sequence joins TRBV6-5 to TRBJ1-2, with no confidently assigned D gene. The clonotype comes from a man aged 18 to 30 in good health. Some clones in this sample may be carry-over from other donors' samples. Sequencing was done on a sample of naive CD4+ T cells from PBMCs. The cell subset or site tag for this specimen amounts to: CD45RA+ positively selected. In nucleotide form, the sequence is TGTGCCAGCAGTTATACTCGGGCTTTAAACTATGGCTACACCTTC. This translates into CASSYTRALNYGYTF.